This T cell receptor beta chain is drawn from a study of T cells after yellow fever vaccination. Overall study: SMART-Seq v4 Ultra Low Input served to prepare low-cell-number fractions.

This clonotype was seen a handful of times. MiXCR was run by TCRdb on the 5' RACE reads, yielding one entry per CDR3 protein. The data hold some 600,000 distinct CDR3 sequences, with about a sixth observed a single time. The V gene's germline CDR1 is MNHEY and CDR2 SVGEGT. The CDR3 spans 14 residues. V was trimmed by 8 bases and J by 1 base, leaving 14 bases between them. This sequence was found in a man younger than 35 who received the YFV17D yellow fever vaccine. The genes are TRBV6-2 or TRBV6-3 and TRBJ2-5, with D perhaps matching TRBD1 (6 bases). The sequencing here drew on PBMCs, taken less than 6 days after the first yellow fever vaccination. Here the CDR3 reads CASSNRAIQETQYF. DNA for the CDR3: TGTGCCAGCTCCAACAGGGCAATCCAAGAGACCCAGTACTTC.